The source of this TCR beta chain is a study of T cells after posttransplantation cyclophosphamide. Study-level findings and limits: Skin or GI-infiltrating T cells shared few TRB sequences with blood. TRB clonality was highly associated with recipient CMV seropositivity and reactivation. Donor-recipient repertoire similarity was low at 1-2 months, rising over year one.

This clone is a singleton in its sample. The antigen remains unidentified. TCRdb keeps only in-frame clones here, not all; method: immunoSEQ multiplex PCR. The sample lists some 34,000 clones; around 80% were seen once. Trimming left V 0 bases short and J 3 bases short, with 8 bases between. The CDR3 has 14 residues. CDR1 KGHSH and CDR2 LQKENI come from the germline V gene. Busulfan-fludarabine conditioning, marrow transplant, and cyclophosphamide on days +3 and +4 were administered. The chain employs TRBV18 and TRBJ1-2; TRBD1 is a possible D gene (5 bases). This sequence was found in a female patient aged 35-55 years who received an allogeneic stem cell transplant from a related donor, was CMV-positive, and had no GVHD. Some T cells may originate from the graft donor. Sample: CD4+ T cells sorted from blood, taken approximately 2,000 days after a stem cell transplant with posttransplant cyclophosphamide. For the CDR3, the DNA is TGTGCCAGCTCACCACCGACAGCTTACTATGGCTACACCTTC. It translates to CASSPPTAYYGYTF.